This entry describes one T cell receptor beta chain. The specificity of this receptor is unknown. Base qualities are not recorded, but no much larger clone differs from it by a single base. Libraries were prepared through the immunoSEQ multiplex PCR assay. About 9.9 x 10^4 TCR templates per sample were assayed by the deep sequencing platform. Genomic DNA extracted from sorted T cells was the material used for TCRbeta CDR3 sequencing. Under the source paper's analysis protocol: Clonal analysis of TCRbeta CDR3 data was done in the R programming language. Unstimulated samples were compared with post-reaction CFSE-low samples to define alloreactive CD4+ and CD8+ clones. By matching sequences to the repertoires of sorted unstimulated Treg and non-Treg cells, each alloreactive CD4+ clone was assigned a regulatory or non-regulatory origin. TCRdb took this table from immuneACCESS and kept in-frame rearrangements with V and J called. Such tables lack part of the clones; where checked against another copy, unresolved V genes explain under half of the gap, and the rest is unexplained. The V and J calls and clone size come from that table; D and trimming were worked out from the DNA. This sample is represented by some 100,000 clones; just under 95% of them were singletons. 1% to 1.5% of the sample rests with the top ten.

The data derive from a study of siplizumab effects on memory and regulatory T cells (dated by TCRdb to between 2018 and 2020). For the study in its entirety: The study examined how the anti-CD2 antibody siplizumab affects alloreactive T-cell subsets in allogeneic mixed lymphocyte reactions built from human PBMCs. What the research found in general, with its limitations: In reactions with siplizumab, an average of 68.8% of mappable alloreactive CD4+ clones were Treg-derived, compared with roughly 26% in control reactions. The suppressive function of proliferating Tregs from siplizumab cultures was not functionally confirmed. Siplizumab significantly reduced the cumulative frequency of alloreactive sequences traceable to unstimulated CD4+ memory T cells. Because sequences below about 10^-5 frequency were poorly captured, only a minor fraction of alloreactive clones could be mapped to unstimulated subsets. A naive or memory phenotype could not be assigned to roughly 75-95% of proliferating CD4+ or CD8+ clones. Compared with memory T cells, unstimulated naive T cells appeared more diverse, and naive cells seemed to make a substantial contribution to the alloresponse.

Sorted unstimulated T cells and proliferating T cells recovered from mixed lymphocyte reactions underwent TCRbeta CDR3 sequencing. Fresh whole blood from approximately 9 HLA-typed healthy donors was used to isolate PBMCs. To map where alloreactive clones came from, CD4+ non-regulatory T cells in the unstimulated state were FACS-sorted. The CDR3 covers 12 residues, taking in both the cysteine and the phenylalanine. Just the 36-base CDR3 DNA is kept, in frame starting at base 1. The CDR1 and CDR2 encoded by the germline V gene are MNHEY and SVGAGI. The germline ends are 9 bases apart after V is trimmed by 4 bases and J by 8 bases.

Source material: non-Treg CD4+ T cells sorted from blood. The meaning of the sample's cell subset or site label: FACS-sorted unstimulated CD4+ non-regulatory T cells. The sequence links TRBV6-5 to TRBJ2-1, with no confidently assigned D gene. This clonotype was sampled from a human donor in good health. The sequenced DNA is TGTGCCAGCAGTTCGACTGTCGATGAGCAGTTCTTC. The resulting protein is CASSSTVDEQFF.